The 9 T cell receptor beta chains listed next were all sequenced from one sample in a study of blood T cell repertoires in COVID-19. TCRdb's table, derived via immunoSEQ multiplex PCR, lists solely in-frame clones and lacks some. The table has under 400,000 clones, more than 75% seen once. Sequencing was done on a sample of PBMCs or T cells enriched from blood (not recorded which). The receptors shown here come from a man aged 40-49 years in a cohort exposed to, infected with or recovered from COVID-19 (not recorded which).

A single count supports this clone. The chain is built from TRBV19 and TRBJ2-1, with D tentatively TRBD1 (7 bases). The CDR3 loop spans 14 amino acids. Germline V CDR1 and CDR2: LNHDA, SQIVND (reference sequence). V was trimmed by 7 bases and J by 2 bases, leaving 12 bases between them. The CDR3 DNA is TGTGCCAGTAATAGGAGGGGGCCCTACAATGAGCAGTTCTTC. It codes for CASNRRGPYNEQFF.

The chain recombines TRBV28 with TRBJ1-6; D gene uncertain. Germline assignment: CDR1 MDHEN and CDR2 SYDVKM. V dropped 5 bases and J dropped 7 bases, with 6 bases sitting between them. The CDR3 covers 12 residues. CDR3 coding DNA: TGTGCCAGCAGTCCTTCCAATTCACCCCTCCACTTT. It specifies CASSPSNSPLHF.

CDR3 sequence reads: CASSTDRGYEQFF. The CDR3 DNA reads TGTGCCAGCAGCACGGACAGGGGGTATGAGCAGTTCTTC. The rearrangement joins TRBV11-3 to TRBJ2-1; 10 nucleotides align to TRBD1. The CDR3 sequence is 13 residues long. J lost 8 bases, V lost 5 bases, and 3 bases had no gene match. Germline V gene sequence: CDR1 SGHNT, CDR2 YENEEA.

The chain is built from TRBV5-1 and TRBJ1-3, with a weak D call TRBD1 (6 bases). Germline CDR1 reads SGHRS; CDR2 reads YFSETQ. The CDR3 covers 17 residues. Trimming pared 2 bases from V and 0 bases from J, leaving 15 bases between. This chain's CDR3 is CASSFYRQDFSGNTIYF. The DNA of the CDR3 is TGCGCCAGCAGCTTCTACAGACAGGATTTCTCTGGAAACACCATATATTTT.

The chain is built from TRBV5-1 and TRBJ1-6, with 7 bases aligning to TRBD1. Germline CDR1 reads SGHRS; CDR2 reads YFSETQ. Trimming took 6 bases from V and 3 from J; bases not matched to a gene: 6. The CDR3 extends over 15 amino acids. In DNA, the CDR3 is TGCGCCAGCACCACAAGGGACAGCTATAATTCACCCCTCCACTTT. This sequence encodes CASTTRDSYNSPLHF.

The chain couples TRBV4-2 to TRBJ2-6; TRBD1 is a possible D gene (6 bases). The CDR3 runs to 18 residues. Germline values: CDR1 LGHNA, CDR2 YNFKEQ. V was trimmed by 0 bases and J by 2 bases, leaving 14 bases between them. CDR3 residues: CASSQDPGQLPGANVLTF. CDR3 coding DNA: TGTGCCAGCAGCCAAGACCCTGGACAGCTCCCTGGGGCCAACGTCCTGACTTTC.

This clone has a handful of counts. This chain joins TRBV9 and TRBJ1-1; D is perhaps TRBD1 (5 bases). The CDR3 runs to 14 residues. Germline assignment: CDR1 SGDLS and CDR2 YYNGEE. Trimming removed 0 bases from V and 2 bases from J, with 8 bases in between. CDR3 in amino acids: CASSVGTTNTEAFF. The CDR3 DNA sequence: TGTGCCAGCAGCGTAGGGACAACCAACACTGAAGCTTTCTTT.

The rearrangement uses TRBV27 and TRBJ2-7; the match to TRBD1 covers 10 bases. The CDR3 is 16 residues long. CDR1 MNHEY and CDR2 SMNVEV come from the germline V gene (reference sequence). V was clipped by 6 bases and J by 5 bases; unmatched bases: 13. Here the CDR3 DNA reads TGTGCCAGCAGCCGACGTCTGGGACAGGGGATCCACGAGCAGTACTTC. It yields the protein CASSRRLGQGIHEQYF.

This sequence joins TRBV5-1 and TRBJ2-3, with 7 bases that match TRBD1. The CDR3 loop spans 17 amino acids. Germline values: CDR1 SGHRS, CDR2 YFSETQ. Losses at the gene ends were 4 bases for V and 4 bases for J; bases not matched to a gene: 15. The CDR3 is CASSQGTDYLGADTQYF. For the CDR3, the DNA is TGCGCCAGCAGCCAAGGGACAGACTACTTAGGGGCAGATACGCAGTATTTT.